The source of this TCR beta chain is a study of T-cell reconstitution after alpha-beta-depleted transplantation in children. Overall study results and limits: Reportedly, alpha-beta T cells present about two months post-transplant originated from several hundred expanded clones of graft origin. Recipient T cells and thymic progenitors that survived gave rise to the high TCRbeta diversity observed at day 60 in some patients. Newly produced T cells mostly accounted for T-cell counts and diversity one year post-transplant.

Molecular barcoding with unique molecular identifiers was used for the TCRbeta library. TCRdb passed the PCR reads through MiXCR, listing each CDR3 protein once. This table has 750,000 to 950,000 distinct CDR3 sequences, 16% appearing once. The sample holds many counts of this clonotype. What it binds is not known. This specimen consisted of PBMCs, mostly from graft donor cells, obtained 360 days after TCRalphabeta/CD19-depleted stem cell transplant. This TCR came from a male patient between 10 and 17 years old who had a stem cell transplant for acute lymphoblastic leukemia, so the T cells may come from the graft donor.

CDR3 DNA sequence: TGTGCCAGCAGGCCGGGACAGGGGATCTACGAGCAGTACTTC. Translating it yields CASRPGQGIYEQYF. The chain joins TRBV12-3 or TRBV12-4 to TRBJ2-7; 10 bases fit TRBD1. The CDR3 runs to 14 residues. After removal of 6 bases from V and 3 bases from J, the junction contained 5 bases not matched to a gene.